Shown below are 28 T cell receptor beta chains from a single sample sequenced in a study of molecular identifiers for immune sequencing clone quantification. MiXCR, run by TCRdb on the PCR reads, gives a single entry per CDR3 protein. The sample lists over 600,000 distinct CDR3 sequences, about 20% occurring once. The sample consisted of naive CD8+ T cells from blood, with Jurkat cell RNA spiked in. Specified subset: FACS-sorted CD8+CD4-CCR7+CD45RA+ naive T cells. The receptors shown here come from a human donor in good health. Some libraries in this study had Jurkat cell RNA spiked in.

Many counts were recorded for this clonotype. The V call is TRBV7-9, the J call TRBJ2-3; the match to TRBD1 covers 10 bases. This CDR3 contains 15 residues. J was trimmed by 5 bases and V by 3 bases; bases with no gene match: 5. Germline-derived CDR1 and CDR2 are SEHNR and FQNEAQ (reference sequence). CDR3 DNA: TGTGCCAGCAGCTTTGGGACAGGGGTCGTAGATACGCAGTATTTT. This codes for CASSFGTGVVDTQYF.

About this clonotype itself: Being one base from a much bigger clone, this may be a read error. This chain uses TRBV28 with TRBJ2-3; D unclear. The CDR3 covers 15 residues. The germline gives CDR1 MDHEN, CDR2 SYDVKM. CDR3 amino acids: CACSLWAEGTDTQYF. For the CDR3, the DNA is TGTGCCTGCAGTTTATGGGCAGAAGGCACAGATACGCAGTATTTT.

This clonotype has at least ten counts. The chain links TRBV4-3 to TRBJ1-1; D perhaps matches TRBD1 (5 bases). The CDR3 length is 14 residues. Germline V gives CDR1 LGHNA, CDR2 YSLEER. Trimming took 2 bases from V and 6 from J, leaving 13 bases between them. The DNA for the CDR3 is TGCGCCAGCAGCCAAACAGACAGCGGCGCTGAAGCTTTCTTT. It codes for CASSQTDSGAEAFF.

This clonotype was detected many times. The rearrangement uses TRBV20-1 and TRBJ2-7, with 7 bases fitting TRBD2. This CDR3 has 18 residues. Germline CDR1 DFQATT, CDR2 SNEGSKA (reference sequence). V was clipped by 5 bases and J by 0 bases; unmatched bases: 19. The CDR3 DNA sequence: TGCAGTGCTCCGTATTCCAGAGACCGCGGGAGAGCCTCCTACGAGCAGTACTTC. Translated: CSAPYSRDRGRASYEQYF.

The chain joins TRBV4-1 to TRBJ2-7; 8 bases are shared with TRBD1. The germline CDR1 and CDR2 sequences are MGHRA and YSYEKL. J lost 6 bases, V lost 0 bases, and 4 bases had no gene match. This CDR3 spans 14 amino acids. CDR3: CASSQDQTGAEQYF. The CDR3 DNA reads TGCGCCAGCAGCCAAGATCAGACAGGGGCCGAGCAGTACTTC.

This clonotype showed up just once. A read error may be the cause here, since a much bigger clone is one base away. The genes are TRBV7-2 and TRBJ2-5; weak D call: TRBD2 (5 bases). The V and J ends lost 5 bases and 0 bases respectively, with 22 bases between them. Per germline, CDR1 SGHTA and CDR2 FQGNSA. The CDR3 is 18 amino acids. The CDR3 DNA reads TGTGCCAGCAGCCACAATATACTCGGACGGGGTTACCAAGAGACCCAGTACTTC. It yields the protein CASSHNILGRGYQETQYF.

A word on this clonotype: A much bigger clone sits one base away, suggesting this may be a read error. This sequence joins TRBV5-4 and TRBJ2-7; D possibly uses TRBD1 or TRBD2 (5 bases each). With 0 bases removed from V and 5 bases from J, the gap between germline ends came to 12 bases. Germline V gene lookup returns CDR1 SGHNT and CDR2 YYREEE (reference sequence). The CDR3 spans 14 residues. The CDR3 nucleotides are TGTGCCAGCAGCTTGGAGGGGACCCGGCACGAGCAGTACTTC. Residues: CASSLEGTRHEQYF.

Comment on this clonotype: This may stem from a read error, because a much larger clone lies one nucleotide away. In DNA, the CDR3 is TGTGCCACCAGTGATTCCTTGGATCAGCCCCAGCATTTT. This encodes CATSDSLDQPQHF. V usage is TRBV24-1 and J usage is TRBJ1-5; D is unresolved. This CDR3 is built from 13 residues. Germline V gene sequence: CDR1 KGHDR, CDR2 SFDVKD. With 2 bases removed from V and 5 bases from J, the gap between germline ends came to 6 bases.

The chain uses TRBV6-2 or TRBV6-3 and TRBJ2-7; tentatively, D is TRBD1 or TRBD2 (6 bases each). Trimming shortened V by 4 bases and J by 1 base, and 17 bases separated the two germline ends. Germline V gene lookup returns CDR1 MNHEY and CDR2 SVGEGT. The CDR3 sequence is 16 residues long. CDR3 amino acids: CASSSIPRGGSYEQYF. CDR3 DNA sequence: TGTGCCAGCAGTTCTATCCCCAGGGGAGGTTCCTACGAGCAGTACTTC.

The gene calls are TRBV27 and TRBJ1-5; D is ambiguous. V was trimmed by 2 bases and J by 4 bases, leaving 9 bases between them. Germline V CDR1 and CDR2: MNHEY, SMNVEV (reference sequence). The CDR3 is made up of 14 amino acids. Here the CDR3 reads CASSLTRFNQPQHF. CDR3 sequence (DNA): TGTGCCAGCAGTTTAACAAGGTTTAATCAGCCCCAGCATTTT.

This chain joins TRBV6-2 or TRBV6-3 and TRBJ2-1, with D tentatively TRBD2 (6 bases). The CDR3 totals 14 residues. V was cut by 7 bases and J by 9 bases, with 19 bases left in between. The V gene's germline CDR1 is MNHEY and CDR2 SVGEGT. CDR3 bases: TGTGCCAGCAACGATTGGGACGAGGGACTTGAGCAGTTCTTC. Its translation is CASNDWDEGLEQFF.

The chain recombines TRBV12-3 or TRBV12-4 with TRBJ2-2; D tentatively reads TRBD1 or TRBD2 (6 bases each). The CDR3 is 14 amino acids. V was cut by 3 bases and J by 7 bases, with 12 bases left in between. CDR3 protein: CASSFRGTSGELFF. The CDR3 nucleotides are TGTGCCAGCAGTTTTCGCGGGACAAGCGGGGAGCTGTTTTTT.

This clonotype was found many times. The chain uses TRBV27 and TRBJ2-7, with 8 bases lining up with TRBD1. V lost 6 bases to trimming and J lost 2 bases; unmatched junction nucleotides: 3. CDR3 length equals 13 residues. The germline gives CDR1 MNHEY, CDR2 SMNVEV (reference sequence). The CDR3 sequence: CASSPGQAYEQYF. The CDR3 DNA sequence: TGTGCCAGCAGCCCGGGACAGGCCTACGAGCAGTACTTC.

This clonotype was counted ten times or more. The chain links TRBV11-3 to TRBJ2-3, with D possibly being TRBD1 (6 bases). V lost 5 bases and J 0 bases, leaving 18 bases between the germline ends. Germline assignment: CDR1 SGHNT and CDR2 YENEEA. CDR3 length equals 17 residues. DNA for the CDR3: TGTGCCAGCAGCCCAGGGGACCGATCCTACAGCACAGATACGCAGTATTTT. Translation gives CASSPGDRSYSTDTQYF.

A remark on this clonotype: A read error may be the cause here, since a much bigger clone is one base away. The rearrangement uses TRBV27 and TRBJ2-3; unclear D gene. CDR3 length: 13 amino acids. V shed 5 bases and J shed 6 bases, with 12 bases lying between them. CDR1 MNHEY and CDR2 SMNVEV come from the germline V gene (reference sequence). The CDR3 spells CASSLGALDTQYF. The CDR3 bases are TGTGCCAGCAGTCTTGGAGCTCTGGATACGCAGTATTTT.

Worth noting for this clonotype: Lacking the conserved final phenylalanine or tryptophan, this CDR3 likely reflects a read error. The chain couples TRBV5-1 to TRBJ2-1, with no clear D. Judging by the DNA end, TRBJ2-7 fits better; the J call may be wrong. The CDR3 sequence is 13 residues long. Germline values: CDR1 SGHRS, CDR2 YFSETQ. In nucleotides, the CDR3 is TGCGCCAGCAGCACTGGACCTCAATACGAGCAGTACCTC. It codes for CASSTGPQYEQYL.

Notes on this clonotype: A read error is possible here, since a much larger clone lies one base away. The rearrangement links TRBV7-6 to TRBJ2-1, with D perhaps TRBD2 (6 bases). The CDR3 loop spans 16 amino acids. Trimming shortened V by 5 bases and J by 12 bases, and 26 bases separated the two germline ends. CDR1 and CDR2 from the germline V gene are SGHVS and FNYEAQ. The CDR3 sequence: CASSARDGSPSGGQFF. The DNA for the CDR3 is TGTGCCAGCAGCGCCAGGGACGGGAGCCCGAGTGGAGGGCAGTTCTTC.

The V gene is TRBV6-5, the J gene TRBJ2-7, with TRBD2 as a possible D gene (7 bases). This CDR3 contains 15 residues. Trimming cost V 5 bases and J 2 bases, with 16 bases left between them. Germline loops: CDR1 MNHEY, CDR2 SVGAGI. The CDR3 loop is CASSGVGGRAYEQYF. As DNA, the CDR3 is TGTGCCAGCAGTGGGGTCGGGGGGCGAGCCTACGAGCAGTACTTC.

For this clonotype: With a much larger clone just one base away, this may be a read error. The CDR3: CASSVMGQGPHGQYF. The DNA for the CDR3 is TGTGCCAGCAGTGTCATGGGACAGGGACCTCACGGGCAGTACTTC. The chain has TRBV2 and TRBJ2-7; TRBD1 matches at 9 bases. The CDR3 totals 15 residues. V trimming: 4 bases; J trimming: 9 bases; junction bases outside the gene matches: 13. CDR1 SNHLY and CDR2 FYNNEI come from the germline V gene.

The V call is TRBV11-2, the J call TRBJ2-3; 9 bases map to TRBD2. The trim removed 6 bases at V and 4 bases at J, leaving 11 bases unmatched. The CDR3 totals 16 residues. Germline-derived CDR1 and CDR2 are SGHAT and FQNNGV. The CDR3 region is CASSPGWGGGADTQYF. CDR3 bases: TGTGCCAGCAGTCCGGGGTGGGGCGGGGGGGCAGATACGCAGTATTTT.

Many counts were recorded for this clonotype. The chain has TRBV6-6 and TRBJ2-5, with 9 bases identical to TRBD2. This CDR3 has 16 residues. V gave up 2 bases and J gave up 4 bases; unmatched junction bases: 8. In germline, CDR1 is MNHNY, CDR2 SVGAGI (reference sequence). The CDR3 sequence: CASSYGREGQRETQYF. The CDR3, as DNA: TGTGCCAGCAGTTACGGGCGGGAGGGCCAGCGAGAGACCCAGTACTTC.

This chain joins TRBV27 and TRBJ1-1, with D unresolved. Trimming removed 5 bases from V and 7 bases from J, with 17 bases in between. The CDR3 covers 14 residues. The germline V gene encodes CDR1 MNHEY and CDR2 SMNVEV (reference sequence). CDR3 region: CASSPGVLLGEAFF. DNA for the CDR3: TGTGCCAGCAGTCCCGGGGTTCTGCTTGGTGAAGCTTTCTTT.

About this clonotype: A much larger clone is a single base away; this may be a read error. The gene calls are TRBV12-3 or TRBV12-4 and TRBJ2-7, with 7 nucleotides matching TRBD2. This CDR3 region has 14 residues. The CDR3 nucleotides read TGTGTCAGCAGTTCCCGAGGGAGGGCGGGAGAGCAGTACTTC. Translated: CVSSSRGRAGEQYF.

This clonotype was seen more than once but under ten times. V usage is TRBV9 and J usage is TRBJ1-3; D unclear. V lost 0 bases, J lost 4 bases, and 8 bases lay in between. The CDR3 is 14 amino acids. The germline gives CDR1 SGDLS, CDR2 YYNGEE. The DNA for the CDR3 is TGTGCCAGCAGCGTAGGAGTGCTCGGAAACACCATATATTTT. Its translation is CASSVGVLGNTIYF.

With regard to this clonotype: A much larger clone differs by one base, so this may be a read error. The genes are TRBV10-3 and TRBJ1-5; D possibly corresponds to TRBD1 (6 bases). The V and J ends lost 5 bases and 5 bases respectively, with 16 bases between them. This CDR3 spans 15 amino acids. From germline, CDR1 is ENHRY and CDR2 SYGVKD. This CDR3 is CAISRGFESDQPQHF. Written as DNA, the CDR3 is TGTGCCATCAGTAGGGGGTTTGAGAGCGATCAGCCCCAGCATTTT.

A remark on this clonotype: It may be a read error: a sequence one base away is much more abundant. V is TRBV6-2 or TRBV6-3 and J is TRBJ1-5; unclear D gene. The CDR3 has 13 amino acids. Germline V gene sequence: CDR1 MNHEY, CDR2 SVGEGT. The ends were cut back, 5 bases at V and 5 bases at J, with 10 bases in the middle. The CDR3 reads CASSPYMDQPQHF. The CDR3 coding sequence is TGTGCCAGCAGTCCTTATATGGATCAGCCCCAGCATTTT.

Concerning this clonotype: With a much larger clone just one base away, this may be a read error. The V gene is TRBV14, the J gene TRBJ2-3; tentatively, D is TRBD1 (5 bases). The J call may be in error: the DNA end matches TRBJ1-5 better. CDR3 length: 13 amino acids. The V gene's germline CDR1 is SGHDN and CDR2 FVKESK. CDR3 nucleotides: TGTGCCAGCAGCCCCATTGCGGGACGTACGCAGCATTTT. Amino acid sequence: CASSPIAGRTQHF.

In this sample, this clonotype turned up many times. The chain employs TRBV4-2 and TRBJ2-3, with D possibly being TRBD2 (5 bases). V was cut by 2 bases and J by 5 bases, with 17 bases left in between. Looked up from germline, CDR1 is LGHNA and CDR2 is YNFKEQ. The CDR3 covers 16 residues. The CDR3 DNA is TGTGCCAGCAGCCAATCGGTCAGACTATATGAAGATACGCAGTATTTT. Translating gives CASSQSVRLYEDTQYF.